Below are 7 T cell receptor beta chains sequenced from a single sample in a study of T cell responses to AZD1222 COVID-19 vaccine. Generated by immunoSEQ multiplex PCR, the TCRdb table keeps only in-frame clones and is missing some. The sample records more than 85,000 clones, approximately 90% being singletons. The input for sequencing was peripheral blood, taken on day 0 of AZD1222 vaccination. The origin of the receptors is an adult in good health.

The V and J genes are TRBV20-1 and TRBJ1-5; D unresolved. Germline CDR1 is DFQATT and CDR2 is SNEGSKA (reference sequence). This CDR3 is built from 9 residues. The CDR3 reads CNPPQPQHF. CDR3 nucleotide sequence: TGCAACCCCCCCCAGCCCCAGCATTTT.

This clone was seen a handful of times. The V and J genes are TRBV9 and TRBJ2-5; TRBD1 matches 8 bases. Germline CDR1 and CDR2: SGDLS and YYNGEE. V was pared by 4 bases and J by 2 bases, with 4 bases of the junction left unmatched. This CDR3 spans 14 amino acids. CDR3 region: CASSPRQGQETQYF. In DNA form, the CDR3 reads TGTGCCAGCAGCCCTCGACAGGGGCAAGAGACCCAGTACTTC. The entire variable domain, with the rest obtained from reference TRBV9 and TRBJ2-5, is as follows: DSGVTQTPKHLITATGQRVTLRCSPRSGDLSVYWYQQSLDQGLQFLIQYYNGEERAKGNILERFSAQQFPDLHSELNLSSLELGDSALYFCASSPRQGQETQYFGPGTRLLVL.

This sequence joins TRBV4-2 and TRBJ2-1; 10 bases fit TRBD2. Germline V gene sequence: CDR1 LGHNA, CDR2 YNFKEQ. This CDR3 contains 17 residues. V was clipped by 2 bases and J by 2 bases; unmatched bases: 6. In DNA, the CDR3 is TGTGCCAGCAGCCAATCCTCGGGACTAGCGCCCTACAATGAGCAGTTCTTC. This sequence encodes CASSQSSGLAPYNEQFF.

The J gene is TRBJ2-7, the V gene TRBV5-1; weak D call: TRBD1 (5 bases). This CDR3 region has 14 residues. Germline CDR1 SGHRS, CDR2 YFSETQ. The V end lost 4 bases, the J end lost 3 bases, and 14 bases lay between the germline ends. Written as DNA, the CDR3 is TGCGCCAGCAGCCGTGATCAGGGCGGCTACGAGCAGTACTTC. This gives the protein CASSRDQGGYEQYF.

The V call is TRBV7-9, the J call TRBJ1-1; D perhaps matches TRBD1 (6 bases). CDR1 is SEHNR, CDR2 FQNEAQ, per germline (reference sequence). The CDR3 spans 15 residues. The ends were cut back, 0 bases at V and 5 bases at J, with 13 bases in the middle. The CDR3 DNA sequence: TGTGCCAGCAGCTTAGCTTCCCAGGGGCGGACTGAAGCTTTCTTT. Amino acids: CASSLASQGRTEAFF.

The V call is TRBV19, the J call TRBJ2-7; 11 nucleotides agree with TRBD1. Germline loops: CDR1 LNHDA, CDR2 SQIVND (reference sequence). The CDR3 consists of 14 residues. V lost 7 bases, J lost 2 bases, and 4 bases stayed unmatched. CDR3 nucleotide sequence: TGTGCCAGTACATCGGGACAGGGGGCCTACGAGCAGTACTTC. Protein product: CASTSGQGAYEQYF.

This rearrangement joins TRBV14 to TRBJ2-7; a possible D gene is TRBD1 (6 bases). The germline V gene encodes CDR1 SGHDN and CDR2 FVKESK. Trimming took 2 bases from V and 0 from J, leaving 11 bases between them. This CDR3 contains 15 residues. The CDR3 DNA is TGTGCCAGCAGCCAACTCCGGGACAACTCCTACGAGCAGTACTTC. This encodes CASSQLRDNSYEQYF. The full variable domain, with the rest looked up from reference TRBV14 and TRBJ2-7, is EAGVTQFPSHSVIEKGQTVTLRCDPISGHDNLYWYRRVMGKEIKFLLHFVKESKQDESGMPNNRFLAERTGGTYSTLKVQPAELEDSGVYFCASSQLRDNSYEQYFGPGTRLTVT.